The clone carrying this TCR beta chain was detected many times. Molecular barcoded adaptors covering alpha/delta and beta/gamma chains were used on about 0.4 ug RNA. Using its own MiXCR run on the reads, TCRdb lists one record per CDR3 protein. The profile shows roughly 59,000 distinct CDR3 sequences, less than 20% of them singletons. Trimming removed 3 bases from V and 11 bases from J, with 13 bases in between. This CDR3 region has 12 residues. The data were obtained in a study of read filtering for tumor transcriptome and immune sequencing. The chain employs TRBV12-3 or TRBV12-4 and TRBJ1-1; D call uncertain. The TCR was taken from a donor aged 40 or older with multiple myeloma. The sequenced sample was a population of CD138-negative cells sorted from bone marrow. CDR3 DNA: TGTGCCAGCAGTTTCCTAGGAAGGGAGGCTTTCTTT. The encoded protein is CASSFLGREAFF.